The 15 T cell receptor beta chains below all came from one sample that was sequenced in a study of naive and memory T cell subsets (TCRdb year 2017). What the work shows at the level of the full study, not this receptor alone: A few larger clonotypes were found in naive repertoires, especially CD8, and these larger clonotypes were possibly memory cells re-expressing CD45RA.

These receptors' antigens are unknown. The library was made by UMI-ligation and nested PCR. Sequenced on an Illumina MiSeq. To cover both TRBC1 and TRBC2, the beta constant-region primer consisted of an equimolar mix of two oligonucleotides. Four rounds of PCR, combining the SP2 primer with nested alpha and beta constant-region primers, were used to amplify the ligated cDNA. TCRdb redid the processing of the public reads, applying fastp at Q25 and MiXCR, and retained in-frame beta chains. One record per CDR3 amino acid sequence lists the most common genes and DNA. The sample table holds 85,000 to 130,000 distinct CDR3 sequences, of which roughly 15% were seen once. 2.5% to 3% of the sample belongs to the ten largest clones. The sample was naive CD8+ T cells from blood. The sample's cell subset or site label, in plain terms: naive T cells, CD45RA high CD27+. These receptors all stem from a human donor in good health.

The genes are TRBV29-1 and TRBJ2-1, with D possibly being TRBD1 or TRBD2 (5 bases each). The V gene's germline CDR1 is SQVTM and CDR2 ANQGSEA. This CDR3 contains 15 residues. Trimming removed 6 bases from V and 3 bases from J, with 18 bases in between. The CDR3 loop is CSVHAGSWGYNEQFF. DNA of the CDR3: TGCAGCGTCCACGCAGGGAGTTGGGGCTACAATGAGCAGTTCTTC.

In its sample, this clonotype was seen a few times. V is TRBV6-2 or TRBV6-3 and J is TRBJ2-5; 7 bases map to TRBD2. Germline lookup yields CDR1 MNHEY and CDR2 SVGEGT. The CDR3 consists of 16 residues. Trimming took 2 bases from V and 2 from J; bases not matched to a gene: 8. This chain's CDR3 is CASSYGPGLQQETQYF. In DNA, the CDR3 is TGTGCCAGCAGTTACGGTCCGGGACTACAACAAGAGACCCAGTACTTC.

This clonotype was detected only a few times. The chain has TRBV28 and TRBJ2-4, with D perhaps matching TRBD2 (5 bases). The germline V gene encodes CDR1 MDHEN and CDR2 SYDVKM. The CDR3 loop spans 13 amino acids. V lost 8 bases to trimming and J lost 4 bases, with 12 bases between them. CDR3 residues: CASLDSNKNIQYF. CDR3 in DNA: TGTGCCAGCCTGGACTCTAATAAAAACATTCAGTACTTC.

The chain has TRBV13 and TRBJ2-1, with 11 bases aligning to TRBD2. The CDR3 loop spans 15 amino acids. The V and J ends lost 5 bases and 5 bases, in that order; junction bases with no gene match: 5. CDR1 PRHDT and CDR2 FYEKMQ come from the germline V gene (reference sequence). CDR3 sequence reads: CASSPGLAANNEQFF. The CDR3 DNA follows: TGTGCCAGCAGCCCGGGACTAGCGGCTAACAATGAGCAGTTCTTC.

Ten or more counts support this clonotype. The chain couples TRBV12-3 or TRBV12-4 to TRBJ2-1; unclear D gene. The CDR3 has 11 residues. V was pared by 3 bases and J by 7 bases, with 4 bases between. CDR3 bases: TGTGCCAGCAGTTTGAGGAATGAGCAGTTCTTC. Translated, it gives CASSLRNEQFF.

This clonotype was observed a handful of times. This chain connects TRBV12-3 or TRBV12-4 to TRBJ2-3; 10 nucleotides line up with TRBD2. The CDR3 totals 18 residues. The ends lost 3 bases at V and 1 base at J; junction bases unmatched: 10. CDR3 in DNA: TGTGCCAGCAGTTTCTTGTTGCGGCTAGCGGGGGGCACAGATACGCAGTATTTT. As protein: CASSFLLRLAGGTDTQYF.

This clonotype appeared many times. The J gene is TRBJ2-1, the V gene TRBV19; D perhaps matches TRBD2 (5 bases). From germline, CDR1 is LNHDA and CDR2 SQIVND (reference sequence). Trimming removed 3 bases from V and 5 bases from J, with 11 bases in between. The CDR3 has 14 residues. The CDR3 is CASSIRWRDNEQFF. The CDR3 DNA follows: TGTGCCAGTAGTATCCGGTGGCGGGACAATGAGCAGTTCTTC.

This chain connects TRBV9 to TRBJ1-6, with D possibly being TRBD1 (5 bases). V was cut by 6 bases and J by 6 bases, with 16 bases left in between. This CDR3 comprises 15 residues. Germline V lookup: CDR1 SGDLS, CDR2 YYNGEE. CDR3 sequence: CASNIGQQPNSPLHF. The CDR3 DNA reads as TGTGCCAGCAACATCGGACAACAACCTAATTCACCCCTCCACTTT. The complete variable domain, with remaining parts taken from reference TRBV9 and TRBJ1-6, reads DSGVTQTPKHLITATGQRVTLRCSPRSGDLSVYWYQQSLDQGLQFLIQYYNGEERAKGNILERFSAQQFPDLHSELNLSSLELGDSALYFCASNIGQQPNSPLHFGNGTRLTVT.

The chain links TRBV6-5 to TRBJ2-1; D gene uncertain. This CDR3 has 11 amino acids. Germline V lookup: CDR1 MNHEY, CDR2 SVGAGI. Trimming left V 2 bases short and J 8 bases short, with 4 bases between. The CDR3 sequence: CASSYAYEQFF. CDR3 coding DNA: TGTGCCAGCAGTTACGCCTATGAGCAGTTCTTC.

This clonotype was seen more than once but under ten times. The rearrangement joins TRBV15 to TRBJ2-7, with D possibly being TRBD1 (6 bases). CDR1 and CDR2 (germline): LNHNV, YYDKDF (reference sequence). V dropped 2 bases and J dropped 4 bases, with 12 bases sitting between them. This CDR3 has 14 residues. DNA of the CDR3: TGTGCCACCAGCAGAACGTCGACAGGATACGAGCAGTACTTC. Protein product: CATSRTSTGYEQYF.

Ten or more counts support this clonotype. This chain joins TRBV5-6 and TRBJ1-1, with D uncertain. The CDR3 loop spans 14 amino acids. The ends were cut back, 0 bases at V and 4 bases at J, with 10 bases in the middle. Germline V lookup: CDR1 SGHDT, CDR2 YYEEEE. The CDR3 here is CASSLELITTEAFF. CDR3 sequence (DNA): TGTGCCAGCAGCTTGGAGCTTATCACCACTGAAGCTTTCTTT.

This clonotype was observed many times. The rearrangement uses TRBV20-1 and TRBJ2-3; D uncertain. CDR1 is DFQATT, CDR2 SNEGSKA, per germline (reference sequence). The CDR3 has 13 residues. V lost 1 base and J 2 bases, leaving 7 bases between the germline ends. The CDR3 is CSARAAVTDTQYF. In nucleotides, the CDR3 is TGCAGTGCTAGAGCGGCAGTCACAGATACGCAGTATTTT.

This clonotype was seen a few times. The chain has TRBV11-1 and TRBJ2-7, with D hard to call. The germline V gene encodes CDR1 SGHAT and CDR2 FQDESV (reference sequence). The CDR3 runs to 13 residues. V was shortened by 3 bases and J by 0 bases, with 6 bases between the two germline ends. CDR3 protein: CASSLQASYEQYF. DNA for the CDR3: TGTGCCAGCAGCTTGCAGGCCTCCTACGAGCAGTACTTC.

This clonotype has more than one count but fewer than ten. The chain combines TRBV25-1 with TRBJ2-7; 7 bases are shared with TRBD1. The CDR3 is 16 residues long. CDR1 MGHDK and CDR2 SYGVNS come from the germline V gene. Unmatched junction bases numbered 9, after V lost 2 bases and J lost 2 bases. CDR3 nucleotide sequence: TGTGCCAGCAGTGAAGGTTCGGGGACAGTGGCCTACGAGCAGTACTTC. Its protein product is CASSEGSGTVAYEQYF.

The V call is TRBV27, the J call TRBJ2-7, with D possibly TRBD2 on 6 matching bases. The CDR3 covers 15 residues. Between the trimmed V and J ends, which lost 0 bases and 5 bases, there was a span of 14 bases. Germline assignment: CDR1 MNHEY and CDR2 SMNVEV (reference sequence). The CDR3 bases are TGTGCCAGCAGTTTATCAGCGGGCCCTGCGGACGAGCAGTACTTC. This translates into CASSLSAGPADEQYF.